The clone carrying this T cell receptor beta chain has only one observation. Germline loops: CDR1 KGHSH, CDR2 LQKENI. Trimming removed 2 bases at V and 7 bases at J, with 12 bases between. CDR3 length equals 14 residues. The sample belongs to a study of T cells in localized non-small cell lung cancer. TCRdb's copy holds only in-frame clones and misses some; the assay was immunoSEQ multiplex PCR. The sample has 30,000 to 35,000 clones; 90% to 95% are singletons. The sequence derives from a female donor over 55 with stage I lung adenocarcinoma. The sample here was peripheral blood, taken before any cancer treatment. The rearrangement links TRBV18 to TRBJ2-1, with D maybe TRBD2 (5 bases). CDR3 sequence: CASSPRGLRNEQFF. The CDR3 region has the DNA TGTGCCAGCTCACCAAGAGGGTTGAGGAATGAGCAGTTCTTC.